These 30 T cell receptor beta chains came from one sample sequenced in a study of T cells in Graves' hyperthyroidism and ophthalmopathy. RNA transcripts served as the template for amplifying TCR beta CDR3 regions. The HTBI primer set was used in a first-round RT-PCR of the TCR CDR3. TCRdb redid the calling of the multiplex PCR reads with MiXCR, one entry per CDR3 protein. The sample includes about 500,000 distinct CDR3 sequences, approximately 15% of them seen just once. Input material: blood. These receptors all come from a woman aged 18-29 years with Graves' hyperthyroidism.

This clonotype was recorded many times. This sequence joins TRBV24-1 and TRBJ1-2; D uncertain. The CDR3 spans 12 residues. The V gene's germline CDR1 is KGHDR and CDR2 SFDVKD. Between the trimmed V and J ends, which lost 6 bases and 4 bases, there was a span of 8 bases. The CDR3 here is CATSPGSYGYTF. In DNA form, the CDR3 reads TGTGCCACCAGTCCGGGAAGCTATGGCTACACCTTC.

The chain carries TRBV6-2 or TRBV6-3 and TRBJ2-7; TRBD1 matches at 9 bases. The CDR3 length is 15 residues. J was trimmed by 1 base and V by 8 bases; bases with no gene match: 9. Germline V gene sequence: CDR1 MNHEY, CDR2 SVGEGT. CDR3 coding DNA: TGTGCCAGCCGAGATTCCGGGACAGGGTCCTACGAGCAGTACTTC. It is translated as CASRDSGTGSYEQYF.

This clonotype was found a few times. This rearrangement joins TRBV9 to TRBJ2-2; 7 nucleotides align to TRBD1. The J segment lost 0 bases and the V segment lost 3 bases, leaving 8 bases of the junction unmatched. Per germline, CDR1 SGDLS and CDR2 YYNGEE. CDR3 length: 17 amino acids. This CDR3 reads CASSDPGTDANTGELFF. For the CDR3, the DNA is TGTGCCAGCAGCGATCCCGGGACAGACGCGAACACCGGGGAGCTGTTTTTT.

This clonotype was recorded many times. The chain is built from TRBV6-1 and TRBJ2-5, with 7 bases aligning to TRBD2. The J segment lost 2 bases and the V segment lost 10 bases, leaving 13 bases of the junction unmatched. CDR1 is MNHNS, CDR2 SASEGT, per germline. The CDR3 totals 15 residues. The CDR3 DNA reads as TGTGCCAAAGGCGGGACTAAATTCATACAAGAGACCCAGTACTTC. Its translation: CAKGGTKFIQETQYF.

Many counts were recorded for this clonotype. The gene calls are TRBV27 and TRBJ2-3, with unresolved D. The CDR3 totals 15 residues. The germline V gene has CDR1 MNHEY and CDR2 SMNVEV (reference sequence). V shed 3 bases and J shed 0 bases, with 10 bases lying between them. The CDR3 nucleotides are TGTGCCAGCAGTTTTTACGGGCTTAGCACAGATACGCAGTATTTT. Protein: CASSFYGLSTDTQYF.

This clonotype showed up many times. J is TRBJ2-3 and V is TRBV6-2 or TRBV6-3, with D possibly matching TRBD1 (6 bases). This CDR3 comprises 16 residues. Germline-derived CDR1 and CDR2 are MNHEY and SVGEGT. V lost 6 bases to trimming and J lost 9 bases, with 25 bases between them. CDR3 sequence reads: CASRLEGRDAQGTQYF. The CDR3 DNA reads TGTGCCAGCAGACTCGAAGGTCGGGATGCTCAGGGGACGCAGTATTTT.

In its sample, this clonotype was seen many times. The chain combines TRBV12-3 or TRBV12-4 with TRBJ2-1; D may be TRBD1 or TRBD2 (5 bases each). V was shortened by 5 bases and J by 9 bases, with 23 bases between the two germline ends. The CDR3 sequence is 16 residues long. The CDR3 protein is CASSGGEDLRAGEQFF. The CDR3 DNA follows: TGTGCCAGCAGTGGGGGTGAGGATTTGCGAGCTGGTGAGCAGTTCTTC.

This clonotype was seen a few times. The genes are TRBV20-1 and TRBJ1-5; a weak D match, TRBD1 (5 bases). The ends were cut back, 3 bases at V and 5 bases at J, with 17 bases in the middle. The CDR3 has 15 residues. Per germline, CDR1 DFQATT and CDR2 SNEGSKA (reference sequence). This chain's CDR3 is CSARRARQRDQPQHF. CDR3 DNA sequence: TGCAGTGCTAGGAGGGCCCGACAGCGCGATCAGCCCCAGCATTTT.

This clonotype appeared many times. V and J are TRBV11-2 and TRBJ2-5, with 7 positions matching TRBD2. CDR3 length: 15 amino acids. J lost 5 bases, V lost 8 bases, and 14 bases had no gene match. Per the germline V gene, CDR1 is SGHAT and CDR2 is FQNNGV. CDR3 bases: TGTGCCAGCGGGATTACCACTAGCGCGAGGGAGACCCAGTACTTC. Translated: CASGITTSARETQYF.

The chain combines TRBV9 with TRBJ2-1; 13 bases match TRBD2. This CDR3 comprises 20 residues. Germline V gene lookup returns CDR1 SGDLS and CDR2 YYNGEE. After removal of 3 bases from V and 5 bases from J, the junction contained 17 bases not matched to a gene. The CDR3 protein is CASSGGGLAGWGGHNNEQFF. The CDR3, as DNA: TGTGCCAGCAGCGGAGGGGGACTAGCGGGATGGGGGGGCCACAACAATGAGCAGTTCTTC. Full variable domain (remainder filled in from reference TRBV9 and TRBJ2-1): DSGVTQTPKHLITATGQRVTLRCSPRSGDLSVYWYQQSLDQGLQFLIQYYNGEERAKGNILERFSAQQFPDLHSELNLSSLELGDSALYFCASSGGGLAGWGGHNNEQFFGPGTRLTVL.

This clonotype has just a few counts. Compared with germline, one end of the junction differs, possibly owing to a read error. The V gene is TRBV6-2 or TRBV6-3, the J gene TRBJ2-3; 9 bases match TRBD2. CDR1 and CDR2 (germline): MNHEY, SVGEGT. This CDR3 is built from 15 residues. CDR3: CASSDSSGAPDTQYF. In DNA form, the CDR3 reads TGTGCCAGCAGTGACTCTAGCGGGGCCCCAGATACGCAGTATTTT.

There are many counts of this clonotype. J is TRBJ1-2 and V is TRBV28; weak D call: TRBD1 (6 bases). V was pared by 10 bases and J by 3 bases, with 21 bases between. The CDR3 is 15 residues long. Germline V gives CDR1 MDHEN, CDR2 SYDVKM. The CDR3 DNA follows: TGTGCCACATACGAGGGGGGGGCGCTCGACTATGGCTACACCTTC. This encodes CATYEGGALDYGYTF.

This clonotype was detected many times. The rearrangement uses TRBV7-9 and TRBJ1-2; no clear D gene. The CDR3 totals 14 residues. Germline values: CDR1 SEHNR, CDR2 FQNEAQ (reference sequence). The V end was cut by 5 bases, the J end by 3 bases, with 13 bases between. The CDR3 loop reads CASSEGLWDYGYTF. CDR3 in DNA: TGTGCCAGCAGCGAGGGATTATGGGACTATGGCTACACCTTC.

This clonotype was seen at least ten times. The chain is built from TRBV12-3 or TRBV12-4 and TRBJ1-1; D possibly corresponds to TRBD1 (5 bases). This CDR3 has 13 amino acids. V was cut by 4 bases and J by 6 bases, with 12 bases left in between. The CDR3 DNA follows: TGTGCCAGCAGTTACCGGGGGTTCGCTGAAGCTTTCTTT. Translated: CASSYRGFAEAFF.

The chain joins TRBV11-2 to TRBJ2-2; the D gene is possibly TRBD2 (7 bases). CDR3 length: 16 amino acids. Germline CDR1 SGHAT, CDR2 FQNNGV. V was cut by 5 bases and J by 7 bases, with 20 bases left in between. The CDR3, as DNA: TGTGCCAGCAGCCCCACCGGGGGGCAAGGACGCGGGGAGCTGTTTTTT. It specifies CASSPTGGQGRGELFF.

A word on this clonotype: A much larger clone lies a single base off, so this may be a read error. The chain uses TRBV2 and TRBJ2-3, with D perhaps TRBD1 (7 bases). Germline lookup yields CDR1 SNHLY and CDR2 FYNNEI. The CDR3 length is 15 residues. CDR3 nucleotide sequence: TGTGCCAGCAGTCCCTTTGGAGGGGGCACAGGTACGCAGTATTTT. Its translation: CASSPFGGGTGTQYF.

Ten or more counts support this clonotype. The chain combines TRBV29-1 with TRBJ1-1; D is ambiguous. V lost 0 bases, J lost 2 bases, and 4 bases lay in between. The germline V gene has CDR1 SQVTM and CDR2 ANQGSEA. This CDR3 has 12 residues. The CDR3 region is CSVEEYNTEAFF. The DNA for the CDR3 is TGCAGCGTTGAAGAGTATAACACTGAAGCTTTCTTT.

This clonotype was counted a few times. The rearrangement links TRBV27 to TRBJ2-7; D is perhaps TRBD1 (5 bases). Germline V gene data show CDR1 as MNHEY and CDR2 as SMNVEV (reference sequence). This CDR3 region has 14 residues. The ends were cut back, 6 bases at V and 0 bases at J, with 12 bases in the middle. In nucleotides, the CDR3 is TGTGCCAGCAGATCTACCCAGGGCTCCTACGAGCAGTACTTC. Its protein is CASRSTQGSYEQYF.

Here the CDR3 DNA reads TGTGCCAGCAGACCGGACGCATCCACAGATACGCAGTATTTT. Translating gives CASRPDASTDTQYF. The chain links TRBV7-2 to TRBJ2-3; D gene ambiguous. V was cut by 6 bases and J by 2 bases, with 12 bases left in between. The CDR3 spans 14 residues. Germline loops: CDR1 SGHTA, CDR2 FQGNSA.

This clonotype was picked up many times. The V call is TRBV30, the J call TRBJ2-7, with 10 bases lining up with TRBD1. This CDR3 spans 14 amino acids. Losses at the gene ends were 4 bases for V and 4 bases for J; bases not matched to a gene: 7. Germline CDR1 reads GTSNPN; CDR2 reads SVGIG (reference sequence). CDR3 in amino acids: CAWKTGQGGYEQYF. The CDR3 nucleotides are TGTGCCTGGAAAACCGGACAGGGGGGGTACGAGCAGTACTTC. Full variable domain (outside the CDR3, taken from reference TRBV30 and TRBJ2-7): SQTIHQWPATLVQPVGSPLSLECTVEGTSNPNLYWYRQAAGRGLQLLFYSVGIGQISSEVPQNLSASRPQDRQFILSSKKLLLSDSGFYLCAWKTGQGGYEQYFGPGTRLTVT.

This clonotype appeared a few times. J is TRBJ1-2 and V is TRBV12-3 or TRBV12-4, with D maybe TRBD1 (5 bases). V dropped 6 bases and J dropped 7 bases, with 24 bases sitting between them. There are 16 residues in the CDR3. In DNA, the CDR3 is TGTGCCAGCAGCCACACCCCGGGACCGGGGACTATTGGCTACACCTTC. Translating it yields CASSHTPGPGTIGYTF.

The J gene is TRBJ2-5, the V gene TRBV28; TRBD2 might be the D (5 bases). From germline, CDR1 is MDHEN and CDR2 SYDVKM. This CDR3 has 14 residues. Trimming took off 5 bases at V and 2 bases at J, with 12 bases between the two ends. Here the CDR3 DNA reads TGTGCCAGCAGTCGGTTAAGAGGGCAAGAGACCCAGTACTTC. Its protein product is CASSRLRGQETQYF.

This clonotype was found many times. The chain joins TRBV2 to TRBJ1-1, with D possibly TRBD1 on 5 matching bases. Trimming left V 5 bases short and J 11 bases short, with 18 bases between. CDR3 length equals 13 residues. Per the germline V gene, CDR1 is SNHLY and CDR2 is FYNNEI. CDR3 sequence: CASSMVRTYRAFF. DNA of the CDR3: TGTGCCAGCAGTATGGTTAGGACATATCGCGCTTTCTTT.

Notes on this clonotype: With a much larger clone just one base away, this may be a read error. The gene calls are TRBV20-1 and TRBJ2-3, with D possibly being TRBD2 (5 bases). Looked up from germline, CDR1 is DFQATT and CDR2 is SNEGSKA (reference sequence). Trimming removed 7 bases from V and 6 bases from J, with 17 bases in between. The CDR3 sequence is 13 residues long. Written as DNA, the CDR3 is TGCAGTGGGGTGGTGGGAGCATTGGATACGCAGTATTTT. This translates into CSGVVGALDTQYF.

The V and J genes are TRBV7-2 and TRBJ2-5; unclear D gene. V lost 1 base and J 5 bases, leaving 8 bases between the germline ends. The CDR3 is 13 residues long. CDR1 SGHTA and CDR2 FQGNSA come from the germline V gene. The CDR3: CASSLGLWETQYF. CDR3 sequence (DNA): TGTGCCAGCAGCTTAGGTCTTTGGGAGACCCAGTACTTC.

The V gene is TRBV6-2 or TRBV6-3, the J gene TRBJ1-1, with D unresolved. Germline V gives CDR1 MNHEY, CDR2 SVGEGT. With 10 bases removed from V and 1 base from J, the gap between germline ends came to 10 bases. This CDR3 comprises 12 residues. The CDR3, as DNA: TGTGCCACCCCCCGGGGGAACACTGAAGCTTTCTTT. This codes for CATPRGNTEAFF.

The table lists this clonotype with many counts. The chain employs TRBV5-1 and TRBJ2-1; 11 bases agree with TRBD2. The CDR3 length is 17 residues. The germline gives CDR1 SGHRS, CDR2 YFSETQ. With V trimmed by 7 bases and J by 4 bases, 13 bases remained unmatched. CDR3 DNA sequence: TGCGCCAGCTTACTAAGAGCGGGACTAGCGGTATACAATGAGCAGTTCTTC. Amino acid sequence: CASLLRAGLAVYNEQFF.

The chain carries TRBV9 and TRBJ1-1, with D perhaps matching TRBD1 (6 bases). Germline lookup yields CDR1 SGDLS and CDR2 YYNGEE. The CDR3 is made up of 15 amino acids. Trimming pared 0 bases from V and 6 bases from J, leaving 15 bases between. In DNA, the CDR3 is TGTGCCAGCAGCGTAGTTTCTGGGGGGCCCCCTGAAGCTTTCTTT. It codes for CASSVVSGGPPEAFF.

In its sample, this clonotype was seen many times. This chain uses TRBV3-1 with TRBJ2-2; 8 bases are a match to TRBD1. This CDR3 is 14 amino acids long. V dropped 4 bases and J dropped 4; count of bases not matched to a gene: 2. Per germline, CDR1 LGHDT and CDR2 YNNKEL (reference sequence). This chain's CDR3 is CASSPDRATGELFF. The CDR3 bases are TGTGCCAGCAGCCCGGACAGGGCCACCGGGGAGCTGTTTTTT.

This clonotype was observed at least ten times. The chain has TRBV2 and TRBJ1-5, with D tentatively TRBD1 (5 bases). This CDR3 comprises 15 residues. With 5 bases removed from V and 3 bases from J, the gap between germline ends came to 14 bases. Germline V CDR1 and CDR2: SNHLY, FYNNEI. CDR3 coding DNA: TGTGCCAGCAGTCCCCTGGTACAGGCCAATCAGCCCCAGCATTTT. Its protein product is CASSPLVQANQPQHF.